The next 30 T cell receptor beta chains were all read from a single sample in a study of cytomegalovirus exposure and HLA in healthy donors. 60 Vbeta and 13 Jbeta primers were used in PCR. Only in-frame clones appear in the TCRdb table, and some are missing; sequencing was by immunoSEQ multiplex PCR. The sample contains around 67,000 clones, around three quarters of which appear only once. The sample was PBMCs. The receptors were gathered from a man between 18 and 29 years old in good health and CMV-seropositive.

The V call is TRBV10-3, the J call TRBJ2-1, with TRBD2 as a possible D gene (6 bases). Germline CDR1 and CDR2: ENHRY and SYGVKD. V lost 5 bases, J lost 6 bases, and 8 bases lay in between. CDR3 length: 12 residues. The CDR3 loop is CAISSGLNEQFF. Here the CDR3 DNA reads TGTGCCATCAGTAGCGGGCTCAATGAGCAGTTCTTC.

This clone was counted a single time. V and J are TRBV10-2 and TRBJ2-3; 8 bases are a match to TRBD2. This CDR3 has 16 residues. J lost 2 bases, V lost 7 bases, and 11 bases had no gene match. Per the germline V gene, CDR1 is WSHSY and CDR2 is SAAADI. The CDR3 DNA reads TGCGCCAGCAAGCGGCTAGCGGGCGCGACCACAGATACGCAGTATTTT. Amino acids: CASKRLAGATTDTQYF.

The chain joins TRBV30 to TRBJ1-2; D is unclear. The CDR3 covers 10 residues. The ends were cut back, 3 bases at V and 7 bases at J, with 6 bases in the middle. Germline lookup yields CDR1 GTSNPN and CDR2 SVGIG (reference sequence). Here the CDR3 DNA reads TGTGCCTGGAGGCGGGGTGGCTACACCTTC. This sequence encodes CAWRRGGYTF.

CDR3 coding DNA: TGTGCCAGCAGTGATGTGGGCCACACAGATACGCAGTATTTT. Translating it yields CASSDVGHTDTQYF. J is TRBJ2-3 and V is TRBV25-1; D unclear. The germline V and J ends were trimmed by 3 bases and 2 bases, with 9 bases remaining between them. This CDR3 is 14 amino acids long. Germline V gene sequence: CDR1 MGHDK, CDR2 SYGVNS.

A single count supports this clone. The chain is built from TRBV13 and TRBJ2-4; 8 bases are shared with TRBD2. The V gene end was trimmed by 1 base and the J gene end by 8 bases; junction bases not matched to a gene: 7. The CDR3 contains 15 residues. Germline V lookup: CDR1 PRHDT, CDR2 FYEKMQ (reference sequence). CDR3 sequence: CASSLAGGGEDIQYF. CDR3 sequence (DNA): TGTGCCAGCAGCTTAGCGGGGGGGGGAGAAGACATTCAGTACTTC.

The CDR3 region has the DNA TGTGCCAGAAGCTTGCGTGAAAAGGGGGCCGATTGTAGCACTGAAGCTTTCTTT. Translating it yields CARSLREKGADCSTEAFF. The chain has TRBV5-3 and TRBJ1-1; 7 bases align to TRBD1. TRBV5-3 belongs to the ORF category, with a function that is uncertain. The trim removed 1 base at V and 4 bases at J, leaving 16 bases unmatched. The CDR3 covers 18 residues.

V usage is TRBV11-2 and J usage is TRBJ1-1; D gene unclear. This CDR3 has 13 residues. CDR1 SGHAT and CDR2 FQNNGV come from the germline V gene. V was trimmed by 2 bases and J by 10 bases, leaving 14 bases between them. The CDR3 is CASSLSRRAPAFF. The CDR3 DNA follows: TGTGCCAGCAGCTTATCCCGGAGGGCCCCAGCTTTCTTT.

The chain employs TRBV5-1 and TRBJ2-1; 8 bases fit TRBD2. CDR3 length: 15 residues. In germline, CDR1 is SGHRS, CDR2 YFSETQ. The junction had 5 bases not matched to a gene; V was cut back by 1 base and J by 5 bases. In DNA, the CDR3 is TGCGCCAGCAGCTTGTCCGCGGGGGGCCACAATGAGCAGTTCTTC. It specifies CASSLSAGGHNEQFF. Full variable domain (rest looked up from reference TRBV5-1 and TRBJ2-1): KAGVTQTPRYLIKTRGQQVTLSCSPISGHRSVSWYQQTPGQGLQFLFEYFSETQRNKGNFPGRFSGRQFSNSRSEMNVSTLELGDSALYLCASSLSAGGHNEQFFGPGTRLTVL.

This chain uses TRBV30 with TRBJ1-2; TRBD1 matches at 7 bases. Trimming cost V 2 bases and J 4 bases; bases outside gene matches: 4. The CDR3 has 13 amino acids. Germline V CDR1 and CDR2: GTSNPN, SVGIG (reference sequence). The DNA of the CDR3 is TGTGCCTGGAGTATCCGGGACAGCTATGGCTACACCTTC. Protein: CAWSIRDSYGYTF.

This sequence joins TRBV7-9 and TRBJ2-2; 7 nucleotides agree with TRBD1. V lost 2 bases, J lost 8 bases, and 2 bases stayed unmatched. CDR3 size: 13 residues. The germline V gene has CDR1 SEHNR and CDR2 FQNEAQ (reference sequence). This CDR3 reads CASSLTGQGELFF. CDR3 sequence (DNA): TGTGCCAGCAGCTTAACGGGACAGGGGGAGCTGTTTTTT.

This clone showed up just once. CDR3 region: CASSSGTATDTQYF. The CDR3 DNA reads as TGTGCCAGCAGCTCCGGGACAGCCACAGATACGCAGTATTTT. J is TRBJ2-3 and V is TRBV7-9, with TRBD1 matching 7 bases. V shed 4 bases, J shed 2 bases, and the junction held 3 bases outside the gene matches. This CDR3 is built from 14 residues. Germline V gene sequence: CDR1 SEHNR, CDR2 FQNEAQ (reference sequence).

The chain has TRBV13 and TRBJ2-7; 7 positions agree with TRBD1. Germline V gene data show CDR1 as PRHDT and CDR2 as FYEKMQ (reference sequence). V lost 6 bases to trimming and J lost 2 bases; unmatched junction nucleotides: 10. The CDR3 has 15 amino acids. The CDR3 DNA reads TGTGCCAGCAGTCACGCCGGGACAGTGGCCTACGAGCAGTACTTC. Its translation is CASSHAGTVAYEQYF. The whole variable domain, filled in from reference TRBV13 and TRBJ2-7, reads AAGVIQSPRHLIKEKRETATLKCYPIPRHDTVYWYQQGPGQDPQFLISFYEKMQSDKGSIPDRFSAQQFSDYHSELNMSSLELGDSALYFCASSHAGTVAYEQYFGPGTRLTVT.

This clone showed up just a few times. The genes are TRBV15 and TRBJ2-7; TRBD2 might be the D (5 bases). The CDR3 is 14 amino acids. Germline CDR1 reads LNHNV; CDR2 reads YYDKDF (reference sequence). Trimming removed 1 base at V and 4 bases at J, with 11 bases between. CDR3 nucleotides: TGTGCCACCAGCAGAGCCCCGGACTCATACGAGCAGTACTTC. Translation gives CATSRAPDSYEQYF.

The chain uses TRBV6-5 and TRBJ2-1; possible D gene TRBD2, 6 bases. CDR3 length: 15 residues. Looked up from germline, CDR1 is MNHEY and CDR2 is SVGAGI. V was cut by 2 bases and J by 4 bases, with 12 bases left in between. Here the CDR3 reads CASSYGSGEYNEQFF. In DNA form, the CDR3 reads TGTGCCAGCAGTTACGGGTCGGGGGAGTACAATGAGCAGTTCTTC.

The chain combines TRBV19 with TRBJ1-5; maybe TRBD1 (6 bases). Germline V gene data show CDR1 as LNHDA and CDR2 as SQIVND (reference sequence). CDR3 length: 15 amino acids. The ends were cut back, 7 bases at V and 2 bases at J, with 15 bases in the middle. This CDR3 reads CASTIGGGGNQPQHF. The CDR3 nucleotides read TGTGCCAGTACCATAGGGGGGGGCGGCAATCAGCCCCAGCATTTT.

The rearrangement uses TRBV4-1 and TRBJ1-5; the match to TRBD1 covers 9 bases. J lost 6 bases, V lost 1 base, and 4 bases had no gene match. The CDR3 runs 15 residues. CDR1 is MGHRA, CDR2 YSYEKL, per germline. This CDR3 is CASSQGTGAGQPQHF. CDR3 in DNA: TGCGCCAGCAGCCAAGGGACAGGGGCCGGTCAGCCCCAGCATTTT.

For the CDR3, the DNA is TGTGCCAGTTCACAGGGCATGAACACTGAAGCTTTCTTT. It is translated as CASSQGMNTEAFF. The J gene is TRBJ1-1, the V gene TRBV19, with D possibly being TRBD1 (6 bases). The V gene lost 8 bases and the J gene lost 0 bases, with 10 bases spanning the gap. This CDR3 is 13 amino acids long. Germline CDR1 reads LNHDA; CDR2 reads SQIVND (reference sequence).

The V call is TRBV30, the J call TRBJ1-4, with D perhaps TRBD1 (5 bases). CDR3 size: 12 residues. Germline CDR1 reads GTSNPN; CDR2 reads SVGIG (reference sequence). The V and J ends lost 0 bases and 8 bases respectively, with 7 bases between them. CDR3 amino acids: CAWSVRGEKLFF. The CDR3 bases are TGTGCCTGGAGTGTTAGGGGAGAAAAACTGTTTTTT.

This clone occurred once. This chain uses TRBV30 with TRBJ1-5, with TRBD1 as a possible D gene (6 bases). This CDR3 contains 13 residues. V was clipped by 2 bases and J by 6 bases, with 11 bases between them. The germline CDR1 and CDR2 sequences are GTSNPN and SVGIG (reference sequence). CDR3 amino acids: CAWSYRAGQPQHF. The DNA of the CDR3 is TGTGCCTGGAGTTACAGGGCTGGTCAGCCCCAGCATTTT.

The chain carries TRBV6-5 and TRBJ2-1; 8 bases are shared with TRBD1. The CDR3 sequence is 15 residues long. Per germline, CDR1 MNHEY and CDR2 SVGAGI. The junction had 11 bases not matched to a gene; V was cut back by 5 bases and J by 8 bases. CDR3 in amino acids: CASSTGQGGVDEQFF. The CDR3 DNA sequence: TGTGCCAGCAGTACCGGACAGGGAGGTGTCGATGAGCAGTTCTTC.

The rearrangement links TRBV4-2 to TRBJ1-5, with 8 bases aligning to TRBD1. Germline CDR1 is LGHNA and CDR2 is YNFKEQ. The CDR3 extends over 16 amino acids. The ends lost 0 bases at V and 2 bases at J; junction bases unmatched: 3. DNA for the CDR3: TGTGCCAGCAGCCAAGAGTCACAGGGGGGCAATCAGCCCCAGCATTTT. Its translation is CASSQESQGGNQPQHF.

V gene TRBV5-1 combines with J gene TRBJ2-2, with 7 nucleotides matching TRBD1. V shed 1 base and J 6 bases; nucleotides not matched to a gene: 12. CDR3 size: 17 residues. Germline lookup yields CDR1 SGHRS and CDR2 YFSETQ. The CDR3 is CASSLSTQRQGAGELFF. CDR3 coding DNA: TGCGCCAGCAGCTTGTCCACCCAACGACAGGGCGCCGGGGAGCTGTTTTTT.

This clone was detected a few times. This chain links TRBV19 with TRBJ2-5; 7 nucleotides match TRBD2. The CDR3 has 15 amino acids. V lost 7 bases to trimming and J lost 2 bases; unmatched junction nucleotides: 10. Looked up from germline, CDR1 is LNHDA and CDR2 is SQIVND (reference sequence). CDR3 DNA sequence: TGTGCCAGTACCGCGACTAGCATCCTTCAAGAGACCCAGTACTTC. Protein sequence: CASTATSILQETQYF. Looking up the rest from reference TRBV19 and TRBJ2-5 gives the full variable domain: DGGITQSPKYLFRKEGQNVTLSCEQNLNHDAMYWYRQDPGQGLRLIYYSQIVNDFQKGDIAEGYSVSREKKESFPLTVTSAQKNPTAFYLCASTATSILQETQYFGPGTRLLVL.

The V gene is TRBV11-2, the J gene TRBJ2-7, with no clear D. V dropped 2 bases and J dropped 0 bases, with 5 bases sitting between them. Germline loops: CDR1 SGHAT, CDR2 FQNNGV. CDR3 size: 13 residues. The CDR3 DNA reads TGTGCCAGCAGCTTATCGAGCTCCTACGAGCAGTACTTC. Translation gives CASSLSSSYEQYF.

The chain joins TRBV2 to TRBJ2-3; perhaps TRBD2 as D (6 bases). V lost 0 bases, J lost 4 bases, and 11 bases lay in between. In germline, CDR1 is SNHLY, CDR2 FYNNEI. CDR3 size: 15 residues. As DNA, the CDR3 is TGTGCCAGCAGTGAAGCTATGACTAGGCCAGATACGCAGTATTTT. It codes for CASSEAMTRPDTQYF.

The CDR3 coding sequence is TGTGCCAGCAGCTTGGGGGTTGGGAGCGGGGGAACGTACACCGGGGAGCTGTTTTTT. The encoded protein is CASSLGVGSGGTYTGELFF. The chain couples TRBV5-6 to TRBJ2-2, with 8 bases matching TRBD2. Germline values: CDR1 SGHDT, CDR2 YYEEEE. This CDR3 comprises 19 residues. The V and J ends lost 0 bases and 3 bases, in that order; junction bases with no gene match: 13.

This clone was seen only a few times. This sequence joins TRBV5-4 and TRBJ1-2; TRBD1 aligns across 7 bases. Trimming at V came to 2 bases and at J to 3 bases, leaving 10 bases not matched to a gene. This CDR3 has 16 amino acids. Germline CDR1 is SGHNT and CDR2 is YYREEE (reference sequence). The CDR3 bases are TGTGCCAGCAGCTTTGGGGCAGGGGGATTATACTATGGCTACACCTTC. Translated: CASSFGAGGLYYGYTF.

Remarks on this clone: The germline gene is not matched at one end of the junction; a read error may be the cause. The chain joins TRBV29-1 to TRBJ2-3; D is possibly TRBD1 (5 bases). CDR1 and CDR2 from the germline V gene are SQVTM and ANQGSEA. The CDR3 loop spans 10 amino acids. CDR3 in amino acids: CSVSIGAGDF. In nucleotides, the CDR3 is TGCAGCGTCTCGATAGGGGCAGGAGATTTT.

This chain joins TRBV30 and TRBJ1-6; 7 positions agree with TRBD1. This CDR3 is 14 amino acids long. The J segment lost 9 bases and the V segment lost 3 bases, leaving 8 bases of the junction unmatched. CDR1 is GTSNPN and CDR2 is SVGIG in the germline V gene (reference sequence). The CDR3 region is CAWRYDRVGSPLHF. Written as DNA, the CDR3 is TGTGCCTGGAGATATGACAGGGTCGGTTCACCCCTCCACTTT.

The chain uses TRBV9 and TRBJ2-3; 8 nucleotides agree with TRBD2. The trim removed 0 bases at V and 3 bases at J, leaving 6 bases unmatched. The germline gives CDR1 SGDLS, CDR2 YYNGEE. The CDR3 is 16 residues long. CDR3 amino acids: CASSVAAGGGTDTQYF. The CDR3 coding sequence is TGTGCCAGCAGCGTAGCGGCGGGGGGCGGGACAGATACGCAGTATTTT. Drawing the rest from reference TRBV9 and TRBJ2-3, the complete variable domain is DSGVTQTPKHLITATGQRVTLRCSPRSGDLSVYWYQQSLDQGLQFLIQYYNGEERAKGNILERFSAQQFPDLHSELNLSSLELGDSALYFCASSVAAGGGTDTQYFGPGTRLTVL.